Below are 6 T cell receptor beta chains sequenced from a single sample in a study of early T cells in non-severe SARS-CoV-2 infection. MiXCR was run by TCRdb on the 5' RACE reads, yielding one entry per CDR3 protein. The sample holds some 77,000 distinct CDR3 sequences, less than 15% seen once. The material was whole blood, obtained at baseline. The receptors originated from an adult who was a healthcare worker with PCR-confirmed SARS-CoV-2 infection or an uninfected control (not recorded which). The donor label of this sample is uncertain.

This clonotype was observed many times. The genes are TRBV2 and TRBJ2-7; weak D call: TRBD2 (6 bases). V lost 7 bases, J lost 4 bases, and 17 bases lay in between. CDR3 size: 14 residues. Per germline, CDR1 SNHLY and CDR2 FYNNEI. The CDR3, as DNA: TGTGCCAGCAATCGCGGGATTCTGAAATACGAGCAGTACTTC. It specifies CASNRGILKYEQYF.

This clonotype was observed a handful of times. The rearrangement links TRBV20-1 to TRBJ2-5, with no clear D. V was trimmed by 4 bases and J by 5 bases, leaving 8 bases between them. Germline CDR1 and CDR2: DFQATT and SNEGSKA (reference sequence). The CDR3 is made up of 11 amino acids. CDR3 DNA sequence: TGCAGTGCTACCGGATGGGAGACCCAGTACTTC. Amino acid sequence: CSATGWETQYF.

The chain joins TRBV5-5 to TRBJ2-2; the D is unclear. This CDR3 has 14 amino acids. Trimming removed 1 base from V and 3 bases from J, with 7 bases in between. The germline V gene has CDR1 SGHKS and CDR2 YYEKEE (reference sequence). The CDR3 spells CASSLPGYTGELFF. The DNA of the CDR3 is TGTGCCAGCAGCTTGCCCGGGTACACCGGGGAGCTGTTTTTT.

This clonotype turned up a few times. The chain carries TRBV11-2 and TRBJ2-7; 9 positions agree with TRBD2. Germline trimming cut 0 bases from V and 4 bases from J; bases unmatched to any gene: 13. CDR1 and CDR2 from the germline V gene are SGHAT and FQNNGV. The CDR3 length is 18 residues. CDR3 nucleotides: TGTGCCAGCAGCTTAGATTGGGCAATTAGCGGGAGTTTGTACGAGCAGTACTTC. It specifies CASSLDWAISGSLYEQYF.

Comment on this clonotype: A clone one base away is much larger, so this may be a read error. DNA for the CDR3: TGTGCCAGCAGCTTCGGGCAGGGGGCAAATCGGCCCCAGCATTTT. Residues: CASSFGQGANRPQHF. The chain has TRBV11-2 and TRBJ1-5; 8 bases agree with TRBD1. Germline values: CDR1 SGHAT, CDR2 FQNNGV. The CDR3 contains 15 residues.

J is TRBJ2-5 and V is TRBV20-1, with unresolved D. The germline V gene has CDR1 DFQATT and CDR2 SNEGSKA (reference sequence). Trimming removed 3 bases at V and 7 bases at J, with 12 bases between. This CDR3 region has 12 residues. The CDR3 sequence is CSASNIMGTQYF. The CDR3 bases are TGCAGTGCTAGCAATATCATGGGGACCCAGTACTTC.